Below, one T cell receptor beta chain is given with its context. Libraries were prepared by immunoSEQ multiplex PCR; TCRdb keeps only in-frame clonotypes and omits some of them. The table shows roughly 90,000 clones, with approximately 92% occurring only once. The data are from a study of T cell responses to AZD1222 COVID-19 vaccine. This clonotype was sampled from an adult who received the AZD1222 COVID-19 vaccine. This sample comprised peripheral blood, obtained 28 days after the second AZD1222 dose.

The CDR3 spells CASSLRQEADTQYF. The CDR3 DNA sequence: TGTGCCAGCAGCTTAAGACAGGAGGCAGATACGCAGTATTTT. V is TRBV7-3 and J is TRBJ2-3, with D maybe TRBD1 (6 bases). V was clipped by 1 base and J by 4 bases, with 9 bases between them. The V gene's germline CDR1 is SGHTA and CDR2 FQGTGA. CDR3 length: 14 amino acids. Combining the CDR3 with reference TRBV7-3 and TRBJ2-3 gives the whole variable domain GAGVSQTPSNKVTEKGKYVELRCDPISGHTALYWYRQSLGQGPEFLIYFQGTGAADDSGLPNDRFFAVRPEGSVSTLKIQRTERGDSAVYLCASSLRQEADTQYFGPGTRLTVL.